The clone carrying this TCR beta chain occurred many times. The target antigen is unknown. The time point: newly diagnosed GD, antithyroid drugs for less than 3 months. PBMCs were the source of the RNA used for TCR sequencing. This sample is drawn from a study of regulatory T cells in long-lasting Graves disease. The study, taken as a whole, reports: A greater number of public clonotypes (2,741) was shared by persistent patients than by new patients (around 970).

To make TCR beta libraries, researchers used iRepertoire HTBI primers and Arm-PCR of CDR3 regions. Each CDR3 protein is one row after TCRdb ran MiXCR on the multiplex PCR reads. The table has about 370,000 distinct CDR3 sequences, around 15% seen once. Sequenced here: peripheral blood mononuclear cells (PBMCs), sampled at new diagnosis, from a patient treated with antithyroid drugs. This sequence originates from a female donor with Graves disease.

The CDR3 DNA follows: TGCGCCAGCAGCCAAGGCGTAGGGTTTCGGGAGACCCAGTACTTC. Translated, it gives CASSQGVGFRETQYF. The V call is TRBV4-3, the J call TRBJ2-5, with D unresolved. The CDR3 runs 15 residues. Germline CDR1 and CDR2: LGHNA and YSLEER. V lost 1 base and J 5 bases, leaving 14 bases between the germline ends.